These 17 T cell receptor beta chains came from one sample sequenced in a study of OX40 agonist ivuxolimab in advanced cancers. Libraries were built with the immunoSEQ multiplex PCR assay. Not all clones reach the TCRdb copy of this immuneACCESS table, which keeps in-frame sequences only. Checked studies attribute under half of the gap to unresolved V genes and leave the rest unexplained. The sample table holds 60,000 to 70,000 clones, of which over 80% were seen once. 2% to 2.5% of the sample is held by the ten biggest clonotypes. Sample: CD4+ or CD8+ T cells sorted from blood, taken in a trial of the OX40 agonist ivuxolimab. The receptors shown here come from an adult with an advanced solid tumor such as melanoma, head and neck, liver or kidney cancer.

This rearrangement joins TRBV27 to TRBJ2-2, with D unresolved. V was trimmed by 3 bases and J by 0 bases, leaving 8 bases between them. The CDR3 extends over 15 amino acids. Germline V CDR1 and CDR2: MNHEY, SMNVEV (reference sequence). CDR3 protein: CASSLGSANTGELFF. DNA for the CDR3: TGTGCCAGCAGTTTGGGTAGTGCGAACACCGGGGAGCTGTTTTTT.

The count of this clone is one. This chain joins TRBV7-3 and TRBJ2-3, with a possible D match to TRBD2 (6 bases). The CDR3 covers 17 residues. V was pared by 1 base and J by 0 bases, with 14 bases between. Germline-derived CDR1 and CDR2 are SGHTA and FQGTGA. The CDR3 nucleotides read TGTGCCAGCAGCTTAAGACCCATAGCGGTTAGCACAGATACGCAGTATTTT. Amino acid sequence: CASSLRPIAVSTDTQYF.

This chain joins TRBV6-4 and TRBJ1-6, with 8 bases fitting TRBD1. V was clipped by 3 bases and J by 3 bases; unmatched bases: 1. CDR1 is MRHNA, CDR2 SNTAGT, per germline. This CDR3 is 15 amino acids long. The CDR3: CASSETGVYNSPLHF. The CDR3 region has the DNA TGTGCCAGCAGTGAGACAGGGGTCTATAATTCACCCCTCCACTTT.

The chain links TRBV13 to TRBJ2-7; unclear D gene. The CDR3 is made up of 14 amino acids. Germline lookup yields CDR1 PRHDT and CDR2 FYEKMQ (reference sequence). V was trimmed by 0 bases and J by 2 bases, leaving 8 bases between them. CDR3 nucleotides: TGTGCCAGCAGCTTAGGCCCCATCACCTACGAGCAGTACTTC. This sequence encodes CASSLGPITYEQYF.

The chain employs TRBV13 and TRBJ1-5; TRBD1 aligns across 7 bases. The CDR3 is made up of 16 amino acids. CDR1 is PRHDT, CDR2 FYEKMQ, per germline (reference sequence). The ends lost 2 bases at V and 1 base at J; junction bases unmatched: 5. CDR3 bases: TGTGCCAGCAGCTTAAACAGGGGTTTGAGCAATCAGCCCCAGCATTTT. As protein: CASSLNRGLSNQPQHF. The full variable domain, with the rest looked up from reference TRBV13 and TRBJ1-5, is AAGVIQSPRHLIKEKRETATLKCYPIPRHDTVYWYQQGPGQDPQFLISFYEKMQSDKGSIPDRFSAQQFSDYHSELNMSSLELGDSALYFCASSLNRGLSNQPQHFGDGTRLSIL.

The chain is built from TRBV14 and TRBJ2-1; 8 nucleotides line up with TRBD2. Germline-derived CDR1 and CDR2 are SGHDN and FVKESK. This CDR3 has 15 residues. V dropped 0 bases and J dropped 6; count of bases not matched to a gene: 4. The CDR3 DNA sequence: TGTGCCAGCAGCCAAGATTCTAGCGGGCTCAATGAGCAGTTCTTC. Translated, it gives CASSQDSSGLNEQFF.

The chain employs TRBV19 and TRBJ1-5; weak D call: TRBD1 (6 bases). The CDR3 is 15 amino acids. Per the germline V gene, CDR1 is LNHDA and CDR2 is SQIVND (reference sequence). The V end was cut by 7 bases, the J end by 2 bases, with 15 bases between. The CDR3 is CASTPAGTRNQPQHF. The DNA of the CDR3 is TGTGCCAGTACCCCAGCCGGGACACGCAATCAGCCCCAGCATTTT.

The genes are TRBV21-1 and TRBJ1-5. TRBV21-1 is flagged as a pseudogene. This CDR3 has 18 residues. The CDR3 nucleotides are TGTGCCAGCAGCAAAGCGGGGAGGGGGAAGGGTTATCGTCAGCCCCAGCATTTT. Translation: CASSKAGRGKGYRQPQHF.

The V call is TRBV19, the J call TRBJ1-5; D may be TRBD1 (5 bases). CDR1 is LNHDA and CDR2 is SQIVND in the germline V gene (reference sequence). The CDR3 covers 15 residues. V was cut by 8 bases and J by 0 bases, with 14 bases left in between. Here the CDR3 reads CASEASGYSNQPQHF. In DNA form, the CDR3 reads TGTGCCAGTGAAGCTTCAGGGTATAGCAATCAGCCCCAGCATTTT.

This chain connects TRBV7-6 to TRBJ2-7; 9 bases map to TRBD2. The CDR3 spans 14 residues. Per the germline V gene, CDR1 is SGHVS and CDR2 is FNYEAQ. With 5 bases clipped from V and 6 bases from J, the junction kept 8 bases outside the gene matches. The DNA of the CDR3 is TGTGCCAGCAGCCCTCCGGGACTAGCTTCCGAGCAGTACTTC. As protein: CASSPPGLASEQYF.

CDR3 region: CASSTNSGNTIYF. For the CDR3, the DNA is TGTGCCAGTAGTACAAACTCTGGAAACACCATATATTTT. This rearrangement joins TRBV19 to TRBJ1-3; D is undetermined. The CDR3 is made up of 13 amino acids. Germline lookup yields CDR1 LNHDA and CDR2 SQIVND (reference sequence). Trimming left V 4 bases short and J 0 bases short, with 4 bases between.

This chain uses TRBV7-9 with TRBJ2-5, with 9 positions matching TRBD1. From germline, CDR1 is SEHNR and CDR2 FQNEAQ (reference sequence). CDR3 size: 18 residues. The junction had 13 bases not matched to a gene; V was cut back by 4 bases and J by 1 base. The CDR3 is CASSSDRGIGGIQETQYF. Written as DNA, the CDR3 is TGTGCCAGCAGCTCTGACAGGGGGATAGGGGGTATCCAAGAGACCCAGTACTTC. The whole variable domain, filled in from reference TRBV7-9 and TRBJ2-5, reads DTGVSQNPRHKITKRGQNVTFRCDPISEHNRLYWYRQTLGQGPEFLTYFQNEAQLEKSRLLSDRFSAERPKGSFSTLEIQRTEQGDSAMYLCASSSDRGIGGIQETQYFGPGTRLLVL.

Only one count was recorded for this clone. The CDR3 sequence is CASSSLAGEADTQYF. The DNA for the CDR3 is TGTGCCAGCAGCTCGTTAGCGGGAGAAGCAGATACGCAGTATTTT. This sequence joins TRBV7-8 and TRBJ2-3; 9 nucleotides line up with TRBD2. The CDR3 is made up of 15 amino acids. Germline V gives CDR1 SGHVS, CDR2 FQNEAQ. V was pared by 4 bases and J by 4 bases, with 6 bases of the junction left unmatched.

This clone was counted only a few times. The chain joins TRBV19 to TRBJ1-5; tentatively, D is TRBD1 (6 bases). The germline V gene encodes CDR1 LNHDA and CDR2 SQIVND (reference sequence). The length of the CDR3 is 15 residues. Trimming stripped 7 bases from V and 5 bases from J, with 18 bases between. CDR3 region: CASKMGARGDQPQHF. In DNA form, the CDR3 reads TGTGCCAGTAAAATGGGAGCCAGGGGCGATCAGCCCCAGCATTTT.

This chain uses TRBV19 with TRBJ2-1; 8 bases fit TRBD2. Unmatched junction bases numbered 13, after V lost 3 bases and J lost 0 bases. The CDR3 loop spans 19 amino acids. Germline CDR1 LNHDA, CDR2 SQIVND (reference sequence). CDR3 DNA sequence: TGTGCCAGTAGTATTATTGATAGCGGGGCGCCCAGCTCCTACAATGAGCAGTTCTTC. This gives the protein CASSIIDSGAPSSYNEQFF.

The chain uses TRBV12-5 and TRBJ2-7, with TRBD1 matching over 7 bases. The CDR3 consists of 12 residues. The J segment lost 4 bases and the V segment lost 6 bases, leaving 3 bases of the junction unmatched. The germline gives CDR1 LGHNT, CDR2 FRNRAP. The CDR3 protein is CASGDRVYEQYF. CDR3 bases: TGTGCTAGTGGCGACAGGGTTTACGAGCAGTACTTC.

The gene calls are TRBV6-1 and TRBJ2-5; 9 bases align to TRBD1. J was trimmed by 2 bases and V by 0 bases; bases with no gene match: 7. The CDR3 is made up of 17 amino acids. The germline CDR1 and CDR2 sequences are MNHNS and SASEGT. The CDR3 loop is CASSEALFDRGQETQYF. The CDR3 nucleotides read TGTGCCAGCAGTGAAGCGCTCTTCGACAGGGGGCAAGAGACCCAGTACTTC.